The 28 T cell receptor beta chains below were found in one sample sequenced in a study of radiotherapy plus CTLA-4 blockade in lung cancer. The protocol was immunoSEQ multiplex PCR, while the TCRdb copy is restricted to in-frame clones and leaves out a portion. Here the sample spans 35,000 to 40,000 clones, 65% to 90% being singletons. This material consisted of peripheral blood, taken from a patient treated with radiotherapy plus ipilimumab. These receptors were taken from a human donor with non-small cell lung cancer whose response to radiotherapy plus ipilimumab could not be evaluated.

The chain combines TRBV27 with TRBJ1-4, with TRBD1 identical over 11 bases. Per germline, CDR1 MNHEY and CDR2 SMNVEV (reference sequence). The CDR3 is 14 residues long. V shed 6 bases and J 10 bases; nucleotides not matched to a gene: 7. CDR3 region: CASSRGQGARKLFF. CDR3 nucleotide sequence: TGTGCCAGCAGCCGAGGACAGGGGGCGAGAAAACTGTTTTTT.

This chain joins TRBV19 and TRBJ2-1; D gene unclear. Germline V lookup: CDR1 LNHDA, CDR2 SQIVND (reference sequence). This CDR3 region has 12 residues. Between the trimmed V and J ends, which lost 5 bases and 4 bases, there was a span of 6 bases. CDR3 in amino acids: CASSLRYNEQFF. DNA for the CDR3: TGTGCCAGTAGTCTGCGGTACAATGAGCAGTTCTTC. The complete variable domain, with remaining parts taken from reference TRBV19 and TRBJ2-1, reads DGGITQSPKYLFRKEGQNVTLSCEQNLNHDAMYWYRQDPGQGLRLIYYSQIVNDFQKGDIAEGYSVSREKKESFPLTVTSAQKNPTAFYLCASSLRYNEQFFGPGTRLTVL.

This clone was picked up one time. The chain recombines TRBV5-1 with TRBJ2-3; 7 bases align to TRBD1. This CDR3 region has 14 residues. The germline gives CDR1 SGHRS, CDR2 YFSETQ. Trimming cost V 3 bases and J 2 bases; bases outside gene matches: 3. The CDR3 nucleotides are TGCGCCAGCAGCTCGGGACAGAACACAGATACGCAGTATTTT. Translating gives CASSSGQNTDTQYF. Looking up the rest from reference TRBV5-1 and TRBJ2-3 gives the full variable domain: KAGVTQTPRYLIKTRGQQVTLSCSPISGHRSVSWYQQTPGQGLQFLFEYFSETQRNKGNFPGRFSGRQFSNSRSEMNVSTLELGDSALYLCASSSGQNTDTQYFGPGTRLTVL.

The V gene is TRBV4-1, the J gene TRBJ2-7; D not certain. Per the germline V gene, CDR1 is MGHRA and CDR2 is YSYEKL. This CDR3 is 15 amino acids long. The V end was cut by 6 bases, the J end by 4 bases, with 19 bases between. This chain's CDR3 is CASSPEYSSGYEQYF. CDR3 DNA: TGCGCCAGCAGTCCCGAGTATTCTAGTGGGTACGAGCAGTACTTC.

CDR3 in amino acids: CASSSGGFGFGQPQHF. CDR3 nucleotide sequence: TGTGCCAGCAGCTCAGGGGGCTTTGGTTTCGGTCAGCCCCAGCATTTT. J is TRBJ1-5 and V is TRBV7-9; TRBD1 matches at 8 bases. Trimming removed 4 bases from V and 6 bases from J; junction bases left unmatched: 11. Germline V gives CDR1 SEHNR, CDR2 FQNEAQ (reference sequence). This CDR3 is built from 16 residues.

CDR3 in DNA: TGTGCCATCAGTGCTAGTGGGACAGGGAAGTCTGGGGCCAACGTCCTGACTTTC. Residues: CAISASGTGKSGANVLTF. The gene calls are TRBV10-3 and TRBJ2-6, with 9 bases that match TRBD1. Germline values: CDR1 ENHRY, CDR2 SYGVKD. Trimming cost V 4 bases and J 1 base; bases outside gene matches: 8. The CDR3 length is 18 residues.

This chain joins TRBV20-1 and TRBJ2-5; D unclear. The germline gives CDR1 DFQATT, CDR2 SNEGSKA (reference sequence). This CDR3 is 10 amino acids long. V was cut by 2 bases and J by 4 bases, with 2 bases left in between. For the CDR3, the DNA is TGCAGTGCTAGACGAGAGACCCAGTACTTC. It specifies CSARRETQYF.

The CDR3 nucleotides read TGTGCCAGCAGCTTAGAGGGGGGGAGTATCTATGGCTACACCTTC. Protein: CASSLEGGSIYGYTF. The chain uses TRBV7-9 and TRBJ1-2; tentative D call: TRBD1 (6 bases). The germline V gene has CDR1 SEHNR and CDR2 FQNEAQ (reference sequence). This CDR3 contains 15 residues. V was shortened by 1 base and J by 4 bases, with 13 bases between the two germline ends.

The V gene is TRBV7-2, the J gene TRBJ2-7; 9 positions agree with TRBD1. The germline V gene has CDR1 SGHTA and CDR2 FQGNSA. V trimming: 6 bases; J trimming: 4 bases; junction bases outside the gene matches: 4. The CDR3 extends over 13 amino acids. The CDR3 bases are TGTGCCAGCAGTCGGGGACAGGGTTACGAGCAGTACTTC. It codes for CASSRGQGYEQYF.

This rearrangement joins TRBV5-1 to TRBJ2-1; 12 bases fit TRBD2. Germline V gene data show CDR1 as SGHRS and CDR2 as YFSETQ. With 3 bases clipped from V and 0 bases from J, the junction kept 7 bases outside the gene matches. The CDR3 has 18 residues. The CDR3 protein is CASSSPTSGRTSYNEQFF. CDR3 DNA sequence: TGCGCCAGCAGCTCCCCTACTAGCGGGAGGACCTCCTACAATGAGCAGTTCTTC.

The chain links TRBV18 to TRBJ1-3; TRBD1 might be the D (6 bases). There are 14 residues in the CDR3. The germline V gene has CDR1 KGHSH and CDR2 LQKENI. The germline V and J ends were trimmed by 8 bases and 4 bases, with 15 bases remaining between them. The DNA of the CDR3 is TGTGCCAGCCCGCCTGCCAGGGGCGGAAACACCATATATTTT. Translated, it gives CASPPARGGNTIYF.

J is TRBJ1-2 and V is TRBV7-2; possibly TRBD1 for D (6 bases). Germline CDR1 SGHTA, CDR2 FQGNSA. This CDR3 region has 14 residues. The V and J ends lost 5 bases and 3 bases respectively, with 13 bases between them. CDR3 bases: TGTGCCAGCAGCCGCCTACAGGGATACTATGGCTACACCTTC. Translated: CASSRLQGYYGYTF. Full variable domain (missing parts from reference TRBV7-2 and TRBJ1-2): GAGVSQSPSNKVTEKGKDVELRCDPISGHTALYWYRQSLGQGLEFLIYFQGNSAPDKSGLPSDRFSAERTGGSVSTLTIQRTQQEDSAVYLCASSRLQGYYGYTFGSGTRLTVV.

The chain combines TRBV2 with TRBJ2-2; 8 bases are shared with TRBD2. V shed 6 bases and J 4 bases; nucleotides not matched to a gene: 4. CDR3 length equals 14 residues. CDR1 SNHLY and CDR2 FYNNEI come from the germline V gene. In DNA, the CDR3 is TGTGCCAGCAGAGCCGGGGGGGGCACCGGGGAGCTGTTTTTT. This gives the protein CASRAGGGTGELFF.

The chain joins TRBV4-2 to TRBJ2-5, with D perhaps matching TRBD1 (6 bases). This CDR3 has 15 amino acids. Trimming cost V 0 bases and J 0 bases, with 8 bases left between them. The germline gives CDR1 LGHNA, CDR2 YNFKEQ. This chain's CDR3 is CASSQDKGDQETQYF. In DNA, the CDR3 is TGTGCCAGCAGCCAAGATAAGGGGGACCAAGAGACCCAGTACTTC.

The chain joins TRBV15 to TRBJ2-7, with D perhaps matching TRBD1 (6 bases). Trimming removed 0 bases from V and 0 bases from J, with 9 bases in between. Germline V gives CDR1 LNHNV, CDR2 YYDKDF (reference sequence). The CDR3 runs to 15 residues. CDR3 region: CATSRESGDSYEQYF. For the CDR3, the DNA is TGTGCCACCAGCAGAGAGTCAGGGGACTCCTACGAGCAGTACTTC.

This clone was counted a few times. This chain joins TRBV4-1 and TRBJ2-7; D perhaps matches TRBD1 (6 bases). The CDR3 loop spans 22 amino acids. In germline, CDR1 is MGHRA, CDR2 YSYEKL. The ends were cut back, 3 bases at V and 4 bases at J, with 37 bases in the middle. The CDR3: CASSQDTGHLLLPRFRRYEQYF. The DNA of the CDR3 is TGCGCCAGCAGCCAGGACACGGGACACCTACTTCTTCCCCGTTTTCGGAGATACGAGCAGTACTTC.

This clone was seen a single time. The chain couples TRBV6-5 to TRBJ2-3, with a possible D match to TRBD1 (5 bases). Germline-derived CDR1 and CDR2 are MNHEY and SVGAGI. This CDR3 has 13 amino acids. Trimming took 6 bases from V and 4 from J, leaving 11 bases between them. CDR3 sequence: CASSLGRADTQYF. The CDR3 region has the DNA TGTGCCAGCAGCCTGGGGCGCGCAGATACGCAGTATTTT.

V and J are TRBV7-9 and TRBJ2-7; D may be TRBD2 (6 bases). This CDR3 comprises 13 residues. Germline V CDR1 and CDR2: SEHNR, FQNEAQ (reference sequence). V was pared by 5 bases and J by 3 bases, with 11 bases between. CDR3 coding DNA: TGTGCCAGCAGCAGGGACGGGAGCTACGAGCAGTACTTC. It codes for CASSRDGSYEQYF.

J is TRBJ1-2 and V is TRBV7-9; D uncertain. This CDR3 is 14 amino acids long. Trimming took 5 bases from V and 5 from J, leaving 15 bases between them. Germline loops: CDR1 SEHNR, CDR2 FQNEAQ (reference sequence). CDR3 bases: TGTGCCAGCAGCCTACGGCAGGCCTCTTATGGCTACACCTTC. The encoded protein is CASSLRQASYGYTF.

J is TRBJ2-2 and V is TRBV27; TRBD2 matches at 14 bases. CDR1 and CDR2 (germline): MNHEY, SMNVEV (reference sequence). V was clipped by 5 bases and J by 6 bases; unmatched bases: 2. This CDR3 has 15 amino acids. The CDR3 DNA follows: TGTGCCAGCAGTAGGGGACTAGCGGGAGCCGGGGAGCTGTTTTTT. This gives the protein CASSRGLAGAGELFF.

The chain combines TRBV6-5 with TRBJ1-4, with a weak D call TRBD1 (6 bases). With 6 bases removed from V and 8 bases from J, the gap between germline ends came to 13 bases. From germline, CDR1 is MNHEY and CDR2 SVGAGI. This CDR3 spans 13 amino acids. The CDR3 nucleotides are TGTGCCAGCAGCACGACAGGAATCGAAAAACTGTTTTTT. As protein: CASSTTGIEKLFF.

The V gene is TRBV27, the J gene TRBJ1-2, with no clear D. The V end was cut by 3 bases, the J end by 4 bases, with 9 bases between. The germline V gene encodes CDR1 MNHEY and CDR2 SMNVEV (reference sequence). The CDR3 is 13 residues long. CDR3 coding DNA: TGTGCCAGCAGTTTTCGGGATACCTATGGCTACACCTTC. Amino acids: CASSFRDTYGYTF.

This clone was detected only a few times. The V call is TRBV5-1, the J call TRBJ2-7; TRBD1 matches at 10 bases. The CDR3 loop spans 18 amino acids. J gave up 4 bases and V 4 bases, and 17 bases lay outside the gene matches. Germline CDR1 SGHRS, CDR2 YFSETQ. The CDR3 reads CASSPGTGVFGRGYEQYF. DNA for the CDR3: TGCGCCAGCAGCCCCGGGACAGGGGTGTTTGGGAGGGGATACGAGCAGTACTTC.

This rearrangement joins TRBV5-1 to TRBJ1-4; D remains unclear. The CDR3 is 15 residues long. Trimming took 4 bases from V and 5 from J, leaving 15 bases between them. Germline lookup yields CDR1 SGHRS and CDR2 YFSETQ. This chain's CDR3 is CASSPWTSGNEKLFF. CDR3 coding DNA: TGCGCCAGCAGCCCGTGGACCAGCGGGAATGAAAAACTGTTTTTT.

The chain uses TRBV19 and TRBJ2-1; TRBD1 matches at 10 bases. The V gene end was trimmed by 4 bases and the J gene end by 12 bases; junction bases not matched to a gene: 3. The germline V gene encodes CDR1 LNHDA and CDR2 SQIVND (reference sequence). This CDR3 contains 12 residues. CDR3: CASSKDRGAQFF. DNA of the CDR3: TGTGCCAGTAGTAAGGACAGGGGGGCGCAGTTCTTC.

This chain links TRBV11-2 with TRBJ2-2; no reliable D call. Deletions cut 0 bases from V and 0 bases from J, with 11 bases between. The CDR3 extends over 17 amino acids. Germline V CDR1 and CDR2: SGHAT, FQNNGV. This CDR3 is CASSLEGGSSNTGELFF. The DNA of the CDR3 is TGTGCCAGCAGCTTAGAAGGCGGCAGTTCGAACACCGGGGAGCTGTTTTTT.

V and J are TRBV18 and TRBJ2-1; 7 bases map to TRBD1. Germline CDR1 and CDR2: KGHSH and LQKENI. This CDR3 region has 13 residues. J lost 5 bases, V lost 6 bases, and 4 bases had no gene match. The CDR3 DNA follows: TGTGCCAGCTCCCCGGGACAGCACAATGAGCAGTTCTTC. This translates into CASSPGQHNEQFF.

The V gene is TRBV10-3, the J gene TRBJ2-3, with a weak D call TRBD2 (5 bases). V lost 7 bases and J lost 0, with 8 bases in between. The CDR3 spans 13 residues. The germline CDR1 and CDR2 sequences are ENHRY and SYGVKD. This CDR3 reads CAINSGSTDTQYF. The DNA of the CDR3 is TGTGCCATCAACAGCGGTAGCACAGATACGCAGTATTTT.